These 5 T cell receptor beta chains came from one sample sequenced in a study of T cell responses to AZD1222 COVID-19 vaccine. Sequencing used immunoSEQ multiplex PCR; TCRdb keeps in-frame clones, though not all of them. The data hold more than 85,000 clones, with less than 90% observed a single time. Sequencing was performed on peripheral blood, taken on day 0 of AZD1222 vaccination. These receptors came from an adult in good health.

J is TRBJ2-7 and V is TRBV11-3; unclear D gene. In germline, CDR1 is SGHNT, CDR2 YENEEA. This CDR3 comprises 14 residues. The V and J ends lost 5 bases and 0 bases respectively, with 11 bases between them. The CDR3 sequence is CASSPTSLSYEQYF. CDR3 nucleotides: TGTGCCAGCAGCCCCACATCCCTCTCCTACGAGCAGTACTTC.

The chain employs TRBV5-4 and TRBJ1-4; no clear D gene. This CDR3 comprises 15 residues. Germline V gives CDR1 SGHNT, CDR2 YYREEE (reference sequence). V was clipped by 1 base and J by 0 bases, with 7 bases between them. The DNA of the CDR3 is TGTGCCAGCAGCTTGATTGGAGCAACTAATGAAAAACTGTTTTTT. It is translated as CASSLIGATNEKLFF.

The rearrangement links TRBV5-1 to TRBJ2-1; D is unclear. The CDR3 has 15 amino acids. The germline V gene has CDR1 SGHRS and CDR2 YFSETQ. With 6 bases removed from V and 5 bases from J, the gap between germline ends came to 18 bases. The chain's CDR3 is CASTWSAMHDNEQFF. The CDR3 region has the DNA TGCGCCAGCACCTGGTCGGCTATGCACGACAATGAGCAGTTCTTC.

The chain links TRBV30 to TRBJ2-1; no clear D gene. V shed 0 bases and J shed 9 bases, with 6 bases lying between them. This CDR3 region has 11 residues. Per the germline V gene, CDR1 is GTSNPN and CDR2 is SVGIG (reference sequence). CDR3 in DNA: TGTGCCTGGAGTGTACCTTTTGAGCAGTTCTTC. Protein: CAWSVPFEQFF.

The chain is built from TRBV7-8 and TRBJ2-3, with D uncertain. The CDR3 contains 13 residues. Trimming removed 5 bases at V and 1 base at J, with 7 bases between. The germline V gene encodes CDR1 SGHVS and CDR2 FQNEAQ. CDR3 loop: CASSIFGTDTQYF. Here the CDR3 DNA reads TGTGCCAGCAGCATATTTGGCACAGATACGCAGTATTTT.